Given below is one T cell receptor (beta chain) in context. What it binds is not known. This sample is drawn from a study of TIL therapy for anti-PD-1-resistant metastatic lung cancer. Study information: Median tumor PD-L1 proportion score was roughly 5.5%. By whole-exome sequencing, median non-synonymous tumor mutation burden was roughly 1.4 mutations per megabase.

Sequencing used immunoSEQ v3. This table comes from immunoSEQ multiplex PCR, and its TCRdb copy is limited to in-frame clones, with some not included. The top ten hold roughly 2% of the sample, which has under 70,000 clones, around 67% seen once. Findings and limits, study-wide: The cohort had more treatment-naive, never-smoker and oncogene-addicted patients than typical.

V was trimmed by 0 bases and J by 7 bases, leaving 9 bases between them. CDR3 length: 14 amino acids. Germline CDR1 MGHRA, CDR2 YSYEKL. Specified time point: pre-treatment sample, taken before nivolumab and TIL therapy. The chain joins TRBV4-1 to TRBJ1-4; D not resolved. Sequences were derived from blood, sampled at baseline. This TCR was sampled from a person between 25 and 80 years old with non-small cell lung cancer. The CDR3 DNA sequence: TGCGCCAGCAGCCAAGAAGGTCTTGCTGAAAAACTGTTTTTT. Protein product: CASSQEGLAEKLFF.